This is a list of T cell receptor beta chains from one sample in a study of OX40 agonist ivuxolimab in advanced cancers. TCRdb's copy holds only in-frame clones and misses some; the assay was immunoSEQ multiplex PCR. This table holds roughly 100,000 clones, approximately 86% found once. Specimen: CD4+ or CD8+ T cells sorted from blood, collected in a trial of the OX40 agonist ivuxolimab. The receptor set was obtained from an adult with an advanced solid tumor such as melanoma, head and neck, liver or kidney cancer. The CDR3 runs from the conserved cysteine through the conserved F or W. A D gene is named only where the DNA matches it firmly. Rows give clone size only sometimes, using once, few, many, or a class for an expanded clone.

clone_size: once; j_call: TRBJ1-4; cdr3_length: 17; d_call: NA; v_call: TRBV15; cdr3_nt: TGTGCCACCAGCAGATTGGGCCGAGGGGGTGATAATGAAAAACTGTTTTTT; cdr3_aa: CATSRLGRGGDNEKLFF
clone_size: NA; j_call: TRBJ2-2; cdr3_length: 18; d_call: NA; v_call: TRBV9; cdr3_nt: TGTGCCAGCAGCGTAGACTCTGGAACTAGCCTAGTAGCTGGGGAGCTGTTTTTT; cdr3_aa: CASSVDSGTSLVAGELFF
clone_size: NA; j_call: TRBJ2-3; cdr3_length: 13; d_call: NA; v_call: TRBV28; cdr3_nt: TGTGCCAGCAGTTTAACCCAAGCAGATACGCAGTATTTT; cdr3_aa: CASSLTQADTQYF
clone_size: NA; j_call: TRBJ2-1; cdr3_length: 14; d_call: NA; v_call: TRBV4-3; cdr3_nt: TGCGCCAGCAGCGAGGCCACTCGCGGCAATGAGCAGTTCTTC; cdr3_aa: CASSEATRGNEQFF
clone_size: NA; j_call: TRBJ2-1; cdr3_length: 18; d_call: NA; v_call: TRBV7-2; cdr3_nt: TGTGCCAGCGTAGCCCCTTGGTTAAGCTGGCTTGGTCGTGGCGAGCAGTTCTTC; cdr3_aa: CASVAPWLSWLGRGEQFF
clone_size: few; j_call: TRBJ2-1; cdr3_length: 16; d_call: NA; v_call: TRBV6-6; cdr3_nt: TGTGCCAGCAGTTACTTTGGGGGGACAGCCGACAATGAGCAGTTCTTC; cdr3_aa: CASSYFGGTADNEQFF
clone_size: NA; j_call: TRBJ1-6; cdr3_length: 15; d_call: TRBD1; v_call: TRBV19; cdr3_nt: TGTGCCAGTAGTATCGGGACAGGGAGCAATTCACCCCTCCACTTT; cdr3_aa: CASSIGTGSNSPLHF
clone_size: NA; j_call: TRBJ1-2; cdr3_length: 11; d_call: NA; v_call: TRBV30; cdr3_nt: TGTGCCTGGACTACTTTCTATGGCTACACCTTC; cdr3_aa: CAWTTFYGYTF
clone_size: NA; j_call: TRBJ2-1; cdr3_length: 14; d_call: TRBD2; v_call: TRBV19; cdr3_nt: TGTGCCAGTACCGAGACTAGCGGAAACAATGAGCAGTTCTTC; cdr3_aa: CASTETSGNNEQFF
clone_size: NA; j_call: TRBJ2-5; cdr3_length: 14; d_call: NA; v_call: TRBV19; cdr3_nt: TGTGCCAGTAAAGTCGGGCCAGGGGTAGAGACCCAGTACTTC; cdr3_aa: CASKVGPGVETQYF
clone_size: NA; j_call: TRBJ1-6; cdr3_length: 14; d_call: NA; v_call: TRBV6-5; cdr3_nt: TGTGCCAGCAGTTACGGGCAGCATGCTTCACCCCTCCACTTT; cdr3_aa: CASSYGQHASPLHF
clone_size: NA; j_call: TRBJ2-5; cdr3_length: 14; d_call: NA; v_call: TRBV5-1; cdr3_nt: TGCGCCAGCAGCTTGGGGTCAGGGAAAGAGACCCAGTACTTC; cdr3_aa: CASSLGSGKETQYF
clone_size: NA; j_call: TRBJ2-7; cdr3_length: 16; d_call: NA; v_call: TRBV6-6; cdr3_nt: TGTGCCAGCAGTCAGACCTCTGCGGGCTTCCGCTACGAGCAGTACTTC; cdr3_aa: CASSQTSAGFRYEQYF
clone_size: large; j_call: TRBJ2-2; cdr3_length: 15; d_call: TRBD2; v_call: TRBV27; cdr3_nt: TGTGCCAGCAGCGAGGTAGCGGGAGCCCCCGGGGAGCTGTTTTTT; cdr3_aa: CASSEVAGAPGELFF
clone_size: NA; j_call: TRBJ2-3; cdr3_length: 14; d_call: TRBD2; v_call: TRBV5-1; cdr3_nt: TGCGCCAGCACTTTAGCGGGAGGAACAGATACGCAGTATTTT; cdr3_aa: CASTLAGGTDTQYF
clone_size: once; j_call: TRBJ2-1; cdr3_length: 12; d_call: TRBD1; v_call: TRBV9; cdr3_nt: TGTGCCAGCGGACAGGGGACGAATGAGCAGTTCTTC; cdr3_aa: CASGQGTNEQFF
clone_size: NA; j_call: TRBJ2-1; cdr3_length: 14; d_call: TRBD2; v_call: TRBV6-6; cdr3_nt: TGTGCCAGCGGGACTATCAGTTTGGTAGGTCCCCAGTTCTTC; cdr3_aa: CASGTISLVGPQFF
clone_size: NA; j_call: TRBJ1-4; cdr3_length: 15; d_call: TRBD1; v_call: TRBV11-2; cdr3_nt: TGTGCCAGCAGCCCGGAGACAGGGGGCGGTGAAAAACTGTTTTTT; cdr3_aa: CASSPETGGGEKLFF
clone_size: NA; j_call: TRBJ2-3; cdr3_length: 13; d_call: NA; v_call: TRBV27; cdr3_nt: TGTGCCAGCAGTTTTCTGACGTTAGATACGCAGTATTTT; cdr3_aa: CASSFLTLDTQYF
clone_size: NA; j_call: TRBJ2-5; cdr3_length: 15; d_call: NA; v_call: TRBV2; cdr3_nt: TGTGCCAGCAGTGACACAGGAGGGCCTAGTGAGACCCAGTACTTC; cdr3_aa: CASSDTGGPSETQYF
clone_size: NA; j_call: TRBJ2-5; cdr3_length: 16; d_call: TRBD2; v_call: TRBV4-3; cdr3_nt: TGCGCCAGCAGCTCCACTAGCGGGAGAGGTCCGGAGACCCAGTACTTC; cdr3_aa: CASSSTSGRGPETQYF
clone_size: once; j_call: TRBJ1-3; cdr3_length: 15; d_call: NA; v_call: TRBV2; cdr3_nt: TGTGCCAGCAGTGAATATCCAGGGCTAGAAAACACCATATATTTT; cdr3_aa: CASSEYPGLENTIYF
clone_size: NA; j_call: TRBJ2-7; cdr3_length: 14; d_call: NA; v_call: TRBV7-4; cdr3_nt: TGTGCCAGCAGTGTTCGACACGCCGGCTACGAGCAGTACTTC; cdr3_aa: CASSVRHAGYEQYF
clone_size: NA; j_call: TRBJ1-5; cdr3_length: 14; d_call: NA; v_call: TRBV2; cdr3_nt: TGTGCCAGCAAGGGCAGGGGTAGCAATCAGCCCCAGCATTTT; cdr3_aa: CASKGRGSNQPQHF
clone_size: few; j_call: TRBJ2-1; cdr3_length: 13; d_call: NA; v_call: TRBV2; cdr3_nt: TGTGCCAGCAGTGTAGGGGCTTACAATGAGCAGTTCTTC; cdr3_aa: CASSVGAYNEQFF
clone_size: NA; j_call: TRBJ2-2; cdr3_length: 15; d_call: TRBD2; v_call: TRBV30; cdr3_nt: TGTGCCTGGAGTCCACTAGCGGGAGAGGGCGGGGAGCTGTTTTTT; cdr3_aa: CAWSPLAGEGGELFF
clone_size: NA; j_call: TRBJ2-7; cdr3_length: 14; d_call: NA; v_call: TRBV18; cdr3_nt: TGTGCCAGCTCACCATCGGGCAGAAACTACGAGCAGTACTTC; cdr3_aa: CASSPSGRNYEQYF
clone_size: NA; j_call: TRBJ2-7; cdr3_length: 15; d_call: NA; v_call: TRBV6-6; cdr3_nt: TGTGCCAGCAGCCCAGAGGGCAACCTCGCCTACGAGCAGTACTTC; cdr3_aa: CASSPEGNLAYEQYF
clone_size: NA; j_call: TRBJ1-1; cdr3_length: 16; d_call: NA; v_call: TRBV18; cdr3_nt: TGTGCCAGCTCAAGGTTTACAGGGCAAGGGCACGCTGAAGCTTTCTTT; cdr3_aa: CASSRFTGQGHAEAFF
clone_size: once; j_call: TRBJ1-1; cdr3_length: 13; d_call: NA; v_call: TRBV27; cdr3_nt: TGTGCCAGCAGTTTATTCAGCGCCGGTGAAGCTTTCTTT; cdr3_aa: CASSLFSAGEAFF
clone_size: NA; j_call: TRBJ2-3; cdr3_length: 17; d_call: TRBD1; v_call: TRBV5-4; cdr3_nt: TGTGCCAGCAGCGCGGGGGGACAGGGGGCGAGCACAGATACGCAGTATTTT; cdr3_aa: CASSAGGQGASTDTQYF
clone_size: NA; j_call: TRBJ2-5; cdr3_length: 14; d_call: NA; v_call: TRBV6-5; cdr3_nt: TGTGCCAGCAGTCACACAGGGAAGCAAGAGACCCAGTACTTC; cdr3_aa: CASSHTGKQETQYF
clone_size: once; j_call: TRBJ1-3; cdr3_length: 14; d_call: NA; v_call: TRBV5-1; cdr3_nt: TGCGCCAGCAGCTTTTGGGGCTCTGGAAACACCATATATTTT; cdr3_aa: CASSFWGSGNTIYF
clone_size: NA; j_call: TRBJ2-1; cdr3_length: 17; d_call: NA; v_call: TRBV7-2; cdr3_nt: TGTGCCAGCAGCTTAGTTTGGGGGCAGAGCTCCTACAATGAGCAGTTCTTC; cdr3_aa: CASSLVWGQSSYNEQFF
clone_size: NA; j_call: TRBJ2-2; cdr3_length: 14; d_call: NA; v_call: TRBV2; cdr3_nt: TGTGCCAGCAGTGGAAACAGGGAAGGCGGGGAGCTGTTTTTT; cdr3_aa: CASSGNREGGELFF
clone_size: NA; j_call: TRBJ2-7; cdr3_length: 12; d_call: NA; v_call: TRBV10-2; cdr3_nt: TGCGCCAGCGCGGGACAGAGGTACGAGCAGTACTTC; cdr3_aa: CASAGQRYEQYF
clone_size: NA; j_call: TRBJ2-2; cdr3_length: 21; d_call: NA; v_call: TRBV21-1; cdr3_nt: TGTGCCAGCAGCAAAAAAAAAGGGCGTCGGTGGTTGGGTTTTGGCACCGGGGAGCTGTTTTTT; cdr3_aa: CASSKKKGRRWLGFGTGELFF
clone_size: NA; j_call: TRBJ2-1; cdr3_length: 15; d_call: NA; v_call: TRBV7-3; cdr3_nt: TGTGCCAGCAGCTTAAATGGTGGGACGGCTCGTGAGCAGTTCTTC; cdr3_aa: CASSLNGGTAREQFF
clone_size: once; j_call: TRBJ1-4; cdr3_length: 15; d_call: TRBD1; v_call: TRBV6-5; cdr3_nt: TGTGCCAGCAGTTCAGAGGGGGCGCCGGGTGAAAAACTGTTTTTT; cdr3_aa: CASSSEGAPGEKLFF
clone_size: NA; j_call: TRBJ1-5; cdr3_length: 14; d_call: NA; v_call: TRBV18; cdr3_nt: TGTGCCAGCTCGCCGCCCAAGACGAATCAGCCCCAGCATTTT; cdr3_aa: CASSPPKTNQPQHF
clone_size: NA; j_call: TRBJ2-7; cdr3_length: 15; d_call: NA; v_call: TRBV7-9; cdr3_nt: TGTGCCAGCAGCTCCCCCTTTGGTCAGCCCTACGAGCAGTACTTC; cdr3_aa: CASSSPFGQPYEQYF
clone_size: NA; j_call: TRBJ2-4; cdr3_length: 15; d_call: NA; v_call: TRBV4-3; cdr3_nt: TGCGCCAGCGCTCGGAATTGGGGGGGCGAGGACATTCAGTACTTC; cdr3_aa: CASARNWGGEDIQYF
clone_size: NA; j_call: TRBJ2-5; cdr3_length: 15; d_call: NA; v_call: TRBV7-2; cdr3_nt: TGTGCCAGCAGCTCCCCGGAGGTAGCGAGAGAGACCCAGTACTTC; cdr3_aa: CASSSPEVARETQYF
clone_size: few; j_call: TRBJ1-3; cdr3_length: 13; d_call: NA; v_call: TRBV4-3; cdr3_nt: TGCGCCAGCAGCCAAGATTCAAGGGGGACCATATATTTT; cdr3_aa: CASSQDSRGTIYF
clone_size: few; j_call: TRBJ1-2; cdr3_length: 15; d_call: NA; v_call: TRBV5-5; cdr3_nt: TGTGCCAGCAGCTTTTCAGACGACTTCGGCTATGGCTACACCTTC; cdr3_aa: CASSFSDDFGYGYTF
clone_size: few; j_call: TRBJ2-2; cdr3_length: 16; d_call: NA; v_call: TRBV10-3; cdr3_nt: TGTGCCATCAGTGAAGTCCCTAAGCCTTCGACCGGGGAGCTGTTTTTT; cdr3_aa: CAISEVPKPSTGELFF
clone_size: NA; j_call: TRBJ1-5; cdr3_length: 15; d_call: TRBD1; v_call: TRBV6-1; cdr3_nt: TGTGCCAGCAGTGCCTGGACAGGGGGCGGTCAGCCCCAGCATTTT; cdr3_aa: CASSAWTGGGQPQHF
clone_size: once; j_call: TRBJ2-2; cdr3_length: 13; d_call: NA; v_call: TRBV2; cdr3_nt: TGTGCCAGCAACGTCGGCGTCCTCGGGGAGCTGTTTTTT; cdr3_aa: CASNVGVLGELFF
clone_size: NA; j_call: TRBJ2-1; cdr3_length: 15; d_call: NA; v_call: TRBV11-3; cdr3_nt: TGTGCCAGCAGCTTAGAGGGGGTGGTAGCGACTGAGCAGTTCTTC; cdr3_aa: CASSLEGVVATEQFF
clone_size: NA; j_call: TRBJ1-2; cdr3_length: 16; d_call: TRBD1; v_call: TRBV4-2; cdr3_nt: TGTGCCAGCAGCCAACCCGGGACAGGGGAACGCTATGGCTACACCTTC; cdr3_aa: CASSQPGTGERYGYTF
clone_size: NA; j_call: TRBJ2-5; cdr3_length: 17; d_call: TRBD2; v_call: TRBV15; cdr3_nt: TGTGCCACCAGCAGATCAGGACTAGCGGGGACCCAAGAGGCCCAGTACTTC; cdr3_aa: CATSRSGLAGTQEAQYF
clone_size: NA; j_call: TRBJ2-2; cdr3_length: 17; d_call: NA; v_call: TRBV30; cdr3_nt: TGTGCCTGGAGCCAAGCAGCGGCTAGCGAGGGAACCGGGGAGCTGTTTTTT; cdr3_aa: CAWSQAAASEGTGELFF
clone_size: NA; j_call: TRBJ2-5; cdr3_length: 13; d_call: NA; v_call: TRBV5-4; cdr3_nt: TGTGCCAGCAGCCTGGCCCAGGGGGAGACCCAGTACTTC; cdr3_aa: CASSLAQGETQYF
clone_size: NA; j_call: TRBJ1-1; cdr3_length: 13; d_call: NA; v_call: TRBV2; cdr3_nt: TGTGCCAGCAGTGAAGATAGGCCCTGGGGAGCTTTCTTT; cdr3_aa: CASSEDRPWGAFF
clone_size: NA; j_call: TRBJ2-1; cdr3_length: 13; d_call: TRBD1; v_call: TRBV7-9; cdr3_nt: TGTGCCAGCAGCTCTCAGGGGGTGGATGAGCAGTTCTTC; cdr3_aa: CASSSQGVDEQFF